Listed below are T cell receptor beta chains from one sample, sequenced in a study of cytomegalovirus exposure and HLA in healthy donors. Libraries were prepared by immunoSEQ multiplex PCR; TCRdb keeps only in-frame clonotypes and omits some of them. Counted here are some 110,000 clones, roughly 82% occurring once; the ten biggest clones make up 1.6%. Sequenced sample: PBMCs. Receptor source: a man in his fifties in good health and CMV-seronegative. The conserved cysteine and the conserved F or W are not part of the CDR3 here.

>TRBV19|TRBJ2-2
ACAGGGATGELF
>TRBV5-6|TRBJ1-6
ASSLPPQGRDSPLH
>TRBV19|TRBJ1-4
ASTPTYQTNEKLF
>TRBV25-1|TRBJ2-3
ASSESTSGGLDTQY
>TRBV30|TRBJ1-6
AWSVSGLVSPLH
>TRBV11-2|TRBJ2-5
ASSLRGGGLETQY
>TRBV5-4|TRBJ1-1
ASSPRQGFTEAF
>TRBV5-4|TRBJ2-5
ASSTGQETQY
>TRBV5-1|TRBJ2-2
ASSPLIRGRSGELF
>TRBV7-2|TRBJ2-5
ASNPRGRSGGAAETQY
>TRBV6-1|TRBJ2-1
ASERHYGYNEQF
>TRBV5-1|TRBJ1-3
ASSLVPTTQGNTIY
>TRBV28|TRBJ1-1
ASSLLGQGASKAF
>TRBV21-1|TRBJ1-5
ASSPREYHSNQPQH
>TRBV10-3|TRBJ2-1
AISGGLNNEQF
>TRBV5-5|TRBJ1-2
ASSSLTESYGYT
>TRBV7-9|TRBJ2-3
ASSLGSSTDTQY
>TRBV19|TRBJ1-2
ASTFRQSDGYT
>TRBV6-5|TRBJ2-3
ASSGLVGGTDTQY